The next 8 T cell receptor beta chains were all read from a single sample in a study of blood T cell repertoires in COVID-19. The table came from immunoSEQ multiplex PCR; TCRdb's copy has only in-frame clones and leaves some out. The repertoire consists of more than 75,000 clones, with approximately 90% occurring once and the leading ten covering about 2.3%. Input material: peripheral blood. The receptors here all came from a man aged 50-59 years with acute or convalescent COVID-19.

The chain recombines TRBV7-2 with TRBJ1-4, with TRBD1 identical over 7 bases. With V trimmed by 3 bases and J by 5 bases, 3 bases remained unmatched. Germline V gene sequence: CDR1 SGHTA, CDR2 FQGNSA. There are 14 residues in the CDR3. This CDR3 is CASSLGQRNEKLFF. The CDR3 region has the DNA TGTGCCAGCAGCTTGGGACAGAGAAATGAAAAACTGTTTTTT.

The chain couples TRBV6-5 to TRBJ1-5; no definite D call. Trimming shortened V by 5 bases and J by 0 bases, and 8 bases separated the two germline ends. This CDR3 is built from 14 residues. In germline, CDR1 is MNHEY, CDR2 SVGAGI. The CDR3 nucleotides read TGTGCCAGCAGTACCGGTTATAGCAATCAGCCCCAGCATTTT. Translating it yields CASSTGYSNQPQHF.

For the CDR3, the DNA is TGTGCCAGCAGCTTAGTACAGGGACGAGGCAATCAGCCCCAGCATTTT. Protein product: CASSLVQGRGNQPQHF. The rearrangement links TRBV7-2 to TRBJ1-5; possible D gene TRBD1, 6 bases. The length of the CDR3 is 16 residues. V dropped 1 base and J dropped 2 bases, with 12 bases sitting between them. CDR1 and CDR2 (germline): SGHTA, FQGNSA.

The chain combines TRBV5-1 with TRBJ1-5; a weak D match, TRBD1 (5 bases). This CDR3 comprises 15 residues. The V end lost 3 bases, the J end lost 1 base, and 11 bases lay between the germline ends. Germline CDR1 reads SGHRS; CDR2 reads YFSETQ. DNA of the CDR3: TGCGCCAGCAGCTCGGGGACTCTCAGCAATCAGCCCCAGCATTTT. This sequence encodes CASSSGTLSNQPQHF.

V and J are TRBV5-6 and TRBJ1-2; TRBD1 matches at 9 bases. Germline values: CDR1 SGHDT, CDR2 YYEEEE. This CDR3 has 16 residues. The V and J ends lost 1 base and 5 bases, in that order; junction bases with no gene match: 9. As DNA, the CDR3 is TGTGCCAGCAGCTTGCTATTGGGACAGGGAATGTATGGCTACACCTTC. As protein: CASSLLLGQGMYGYTF.

The genes are TRBV12-3 or TRBV12-4 and TRBJ1-1; 9 nucleotides line up with TRBD1. The CDR3 loop spans 12 amino acids. V trimming: 5 bases; J trimming: 8 bases; junction bases outside the gene matches: 3. The CDR3 DNA is TGTGCCAGCAGTCTGACAGGGGGGGAAGCTTTCTTT. The encoded protein is CASSLTGGEAFF.

The CDR3 DNA is TGTGCCAGCAGTTTTGGCGGCACTGGCTACACCTTC. It translates to CASSFGGTGYTF. This chain links TRBV28 with TRBJ1-2; D is unresolved. Germline CDR1 and CDR2: MDHEN and SYDVKM. This CDR3 has 12 residues. Trimming stripped 3 bases from V and 7 bases from J, with 9 bases between.

This clone has a single count. The rearrangement joins TRBV5-1 to TRBJ1-2; a possible D gene is TRBD1 (5 bases). V was cut by 4 bases and J by 3 bases, with 13 bases left in between. Germline values: CDR1 SGHRS, CDR2 YFSETQ. The CDR3 totals 14 residues. The CDR3: CASSRAEGDYGYTF. CDR3 sequence (DNA): TGCGCCAGCAGCCGGGCGGAAGGGGACTATGGCTACACCTTC.